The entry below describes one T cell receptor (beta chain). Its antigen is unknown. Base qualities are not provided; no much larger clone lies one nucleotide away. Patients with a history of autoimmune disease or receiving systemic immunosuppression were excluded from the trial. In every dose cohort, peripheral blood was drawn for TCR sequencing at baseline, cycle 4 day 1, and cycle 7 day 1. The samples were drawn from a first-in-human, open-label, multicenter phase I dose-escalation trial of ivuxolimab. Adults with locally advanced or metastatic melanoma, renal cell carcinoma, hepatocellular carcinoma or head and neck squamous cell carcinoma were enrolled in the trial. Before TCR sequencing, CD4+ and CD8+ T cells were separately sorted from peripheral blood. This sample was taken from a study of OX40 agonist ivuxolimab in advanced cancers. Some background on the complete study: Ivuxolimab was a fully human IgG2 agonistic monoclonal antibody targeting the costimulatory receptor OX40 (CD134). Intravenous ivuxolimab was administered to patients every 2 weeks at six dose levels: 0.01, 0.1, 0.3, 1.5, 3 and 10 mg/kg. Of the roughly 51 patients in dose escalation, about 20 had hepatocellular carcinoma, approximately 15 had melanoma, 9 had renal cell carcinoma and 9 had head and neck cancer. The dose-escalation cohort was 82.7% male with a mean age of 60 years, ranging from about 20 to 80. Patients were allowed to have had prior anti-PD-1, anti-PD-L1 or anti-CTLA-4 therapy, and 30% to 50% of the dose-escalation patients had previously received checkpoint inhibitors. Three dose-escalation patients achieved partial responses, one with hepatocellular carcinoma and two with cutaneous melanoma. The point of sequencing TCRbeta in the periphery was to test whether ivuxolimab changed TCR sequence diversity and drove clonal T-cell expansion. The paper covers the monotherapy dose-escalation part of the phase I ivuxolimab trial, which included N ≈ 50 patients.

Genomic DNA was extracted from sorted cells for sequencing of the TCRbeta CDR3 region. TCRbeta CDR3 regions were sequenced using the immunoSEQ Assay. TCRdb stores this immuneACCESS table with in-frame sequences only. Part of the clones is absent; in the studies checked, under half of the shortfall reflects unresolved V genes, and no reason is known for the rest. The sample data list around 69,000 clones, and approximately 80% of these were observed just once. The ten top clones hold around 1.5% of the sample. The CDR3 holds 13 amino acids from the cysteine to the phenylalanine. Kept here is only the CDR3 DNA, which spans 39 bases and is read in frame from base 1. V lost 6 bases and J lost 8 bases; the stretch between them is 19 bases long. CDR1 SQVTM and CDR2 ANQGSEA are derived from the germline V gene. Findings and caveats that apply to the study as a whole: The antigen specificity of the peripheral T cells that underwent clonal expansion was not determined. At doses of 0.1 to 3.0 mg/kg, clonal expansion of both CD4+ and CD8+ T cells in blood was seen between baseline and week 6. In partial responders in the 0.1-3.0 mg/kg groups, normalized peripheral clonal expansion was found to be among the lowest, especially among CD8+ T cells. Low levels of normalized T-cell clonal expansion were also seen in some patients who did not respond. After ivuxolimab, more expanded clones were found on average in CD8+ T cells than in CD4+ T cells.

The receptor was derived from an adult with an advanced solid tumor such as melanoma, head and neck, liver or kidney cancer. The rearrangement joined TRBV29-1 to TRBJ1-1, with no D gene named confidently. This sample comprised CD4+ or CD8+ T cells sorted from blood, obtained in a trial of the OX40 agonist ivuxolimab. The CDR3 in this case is CSVTRSSGGEAFF. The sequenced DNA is TGCAGCGTCACCCGCTCCTCAGGCGGCGAAGCTTTCTTT.